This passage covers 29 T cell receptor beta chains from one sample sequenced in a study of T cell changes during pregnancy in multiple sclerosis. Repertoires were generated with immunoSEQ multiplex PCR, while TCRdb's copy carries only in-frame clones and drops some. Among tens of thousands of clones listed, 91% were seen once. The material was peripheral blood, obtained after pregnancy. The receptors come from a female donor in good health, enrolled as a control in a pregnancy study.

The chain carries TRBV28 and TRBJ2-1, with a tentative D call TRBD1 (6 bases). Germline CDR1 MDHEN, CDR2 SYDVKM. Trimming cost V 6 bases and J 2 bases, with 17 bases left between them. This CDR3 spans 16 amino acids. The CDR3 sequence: CASRKKGQYTYNEQFF. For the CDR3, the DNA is TGTGCCAGCAGAAAAAAAGGACAGTACACCTACAATGAGCAGTTCTTC. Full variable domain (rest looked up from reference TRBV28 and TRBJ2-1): DVKVTQSSRYLVKRTGEKVFLECVQDMDHENMFWYRQDPGLGLRLIYFSYDVKMKEKGDIPEGYSVSREKKERFSLILESASTNQTSMYLCASRKKGQYTYNEQFFGPGTRLTVL.

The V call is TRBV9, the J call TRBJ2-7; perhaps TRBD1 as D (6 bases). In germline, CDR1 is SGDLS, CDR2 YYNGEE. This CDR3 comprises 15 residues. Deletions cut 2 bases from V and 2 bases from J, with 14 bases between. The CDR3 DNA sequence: TGTGCCAGCAGCGTGACCGGGACACTTCCCTACGAGCAGTACTTC. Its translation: CASSVTGTLPYEQYF.

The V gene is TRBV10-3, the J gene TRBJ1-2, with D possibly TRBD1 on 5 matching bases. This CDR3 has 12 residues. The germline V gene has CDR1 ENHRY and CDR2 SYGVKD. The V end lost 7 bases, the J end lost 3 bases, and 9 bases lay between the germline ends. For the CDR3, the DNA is TGTGCCATCATGGCGGGACACTATGGCTACACCTTC. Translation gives CAIMAGHYGYTF.

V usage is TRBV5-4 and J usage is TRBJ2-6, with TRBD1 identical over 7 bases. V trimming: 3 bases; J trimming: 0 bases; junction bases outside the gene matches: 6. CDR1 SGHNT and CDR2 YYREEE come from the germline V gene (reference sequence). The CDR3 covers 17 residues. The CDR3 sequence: CASSSGTDNSGANVLTF. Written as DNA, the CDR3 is TGTGCCAGCAGCTCCGGGACAGATAACTCTGGGGCCAACGTCCTGACTTTC.

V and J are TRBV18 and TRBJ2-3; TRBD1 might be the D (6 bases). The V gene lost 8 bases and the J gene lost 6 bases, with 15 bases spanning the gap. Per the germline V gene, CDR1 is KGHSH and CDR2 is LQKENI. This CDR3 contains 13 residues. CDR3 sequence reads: CASRGVQGDTQYF. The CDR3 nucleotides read TGTGCCAGCCGCGGAGTTCAGGGGGATACGCAGTATTTT. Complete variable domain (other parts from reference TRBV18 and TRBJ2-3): NAGVMQNPRHLVRRRGQEARLRCSPMKGHSHVYWYRQLPEEGLKFMVYLQKENIIDESGMPKERFSAEFPKEGPSILRIQQVVRGDSAAYFCASRGVQGDTQYFGPGTRLTVL.

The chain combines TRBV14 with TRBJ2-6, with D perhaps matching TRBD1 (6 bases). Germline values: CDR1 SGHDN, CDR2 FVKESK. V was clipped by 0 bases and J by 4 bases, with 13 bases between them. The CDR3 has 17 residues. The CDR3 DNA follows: TGTGCCAGCAGCCAAGATTTGGGGGCATCCGGGGCCAACGTCCTGACTTTC. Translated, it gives CASSQDLGASGANVLTF.

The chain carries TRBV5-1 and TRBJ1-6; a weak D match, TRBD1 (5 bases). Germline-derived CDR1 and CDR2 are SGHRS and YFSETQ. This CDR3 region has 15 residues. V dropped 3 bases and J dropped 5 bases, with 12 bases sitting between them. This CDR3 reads CASSSYGGNNSPLHF. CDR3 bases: TGCGCCAGCAGCTCCTACGGGGGGAATAATTCACCCCTCCACTTT.

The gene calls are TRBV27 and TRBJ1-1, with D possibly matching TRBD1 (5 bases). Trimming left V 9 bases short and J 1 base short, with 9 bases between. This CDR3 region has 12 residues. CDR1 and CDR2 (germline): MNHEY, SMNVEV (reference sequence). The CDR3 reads CARGGTNTEAFF. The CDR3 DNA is TGTGCCAGGGGGGGGACGAACACTGAAGCTTTCTTT.

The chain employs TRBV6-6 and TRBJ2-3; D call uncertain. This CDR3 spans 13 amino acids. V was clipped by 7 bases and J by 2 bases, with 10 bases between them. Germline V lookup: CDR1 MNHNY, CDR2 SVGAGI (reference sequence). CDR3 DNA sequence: TGTGCCAGCACCCCACTTACCACAGATACGCAGTATTTT. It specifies CASTPLTTDTQYF.

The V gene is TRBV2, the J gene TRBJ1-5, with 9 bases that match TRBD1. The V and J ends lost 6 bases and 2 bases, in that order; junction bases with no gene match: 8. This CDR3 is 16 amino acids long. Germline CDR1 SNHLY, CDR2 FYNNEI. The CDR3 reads CASSPGQGRGNQPQHF. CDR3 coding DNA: TGTGCCAGCAGCCCGGGACAGGGACGGGGCAATCAGCCCCAGCATTTT.

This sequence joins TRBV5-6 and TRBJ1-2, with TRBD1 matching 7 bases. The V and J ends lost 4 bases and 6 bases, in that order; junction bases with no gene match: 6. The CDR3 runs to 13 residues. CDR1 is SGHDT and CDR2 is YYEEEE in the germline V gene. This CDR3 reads CASSQRGRHGYTF. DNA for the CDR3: TGTGCCAGCAGCCAGAGGGGGCGGCATGGCTACACCTTC.

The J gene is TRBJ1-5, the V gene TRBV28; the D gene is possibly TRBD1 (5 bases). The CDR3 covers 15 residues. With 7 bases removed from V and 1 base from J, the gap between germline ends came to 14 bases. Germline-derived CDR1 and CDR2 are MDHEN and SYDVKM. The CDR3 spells CASTPGGRSNQPQHF. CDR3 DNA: TGTGCCAGCACCCCCGGGGGTAGGAGCAATCAGCCCCAGCATTTT.

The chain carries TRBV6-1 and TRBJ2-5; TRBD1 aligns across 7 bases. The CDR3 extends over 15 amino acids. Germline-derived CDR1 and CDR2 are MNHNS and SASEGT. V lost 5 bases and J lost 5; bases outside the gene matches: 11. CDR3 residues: CASSKTGTVVETQYF. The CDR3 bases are TGTGCCAGCAGTAAAACCGGGACAGTCGTGGAGACCCAGTACTTC.

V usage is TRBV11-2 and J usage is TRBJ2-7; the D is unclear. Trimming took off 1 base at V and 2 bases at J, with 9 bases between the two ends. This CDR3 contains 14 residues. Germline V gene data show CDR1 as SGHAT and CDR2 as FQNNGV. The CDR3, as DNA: TGTGCCAGCAGCTTAGCCCCTATCCCCTACGAGCAGTACTTC. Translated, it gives CASSLAPIPYEQYF. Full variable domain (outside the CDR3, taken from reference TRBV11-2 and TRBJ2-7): EAGVAQSPRYKIIEKRQSVAFWCNPISGHATLYWYQQILGQGPKLLIQFQNNGVVDDSQLPKDRFSAERLKGVDSTLKIQPAKLEDSAVYLCASSLAPIPYEQYFGPGTRLTVT.

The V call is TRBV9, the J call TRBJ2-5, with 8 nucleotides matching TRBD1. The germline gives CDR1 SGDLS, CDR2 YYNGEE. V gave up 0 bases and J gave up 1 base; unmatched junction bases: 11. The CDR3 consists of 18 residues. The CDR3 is CASSVDSPGTGSQETQYF. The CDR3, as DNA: TGTGCCAGCAGCGTAGATAGCCCCGGGACAGGAAGCCAAGAGACCCAGTACTTC.

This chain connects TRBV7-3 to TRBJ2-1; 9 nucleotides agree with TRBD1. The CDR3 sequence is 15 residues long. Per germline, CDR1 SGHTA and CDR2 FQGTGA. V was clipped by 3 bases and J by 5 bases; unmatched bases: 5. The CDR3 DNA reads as TGTGCCAGCAGCTTTTCCGGACAGGGGCACAATGAGCAGTTCTTC. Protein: CASSFSGQGHNEQFF.

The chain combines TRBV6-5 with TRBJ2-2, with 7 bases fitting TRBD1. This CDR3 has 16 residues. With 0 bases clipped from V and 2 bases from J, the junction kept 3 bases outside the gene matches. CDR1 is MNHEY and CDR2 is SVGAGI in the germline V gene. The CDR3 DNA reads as TGTGCCAGCAGTTACTCGGGGACAGTCAACACCGGGGAGCTGTTTTTT. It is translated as CASSYSGTVNTGELFF.

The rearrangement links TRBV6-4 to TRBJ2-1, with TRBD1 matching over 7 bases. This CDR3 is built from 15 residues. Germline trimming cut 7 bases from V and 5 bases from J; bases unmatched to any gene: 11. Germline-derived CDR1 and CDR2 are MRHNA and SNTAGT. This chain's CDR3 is CASKRTGRIDNEQFF. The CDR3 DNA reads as TGTGCCAGCAAACGGACAGGACGGATCGACAATGAGCAGTTCTTC.

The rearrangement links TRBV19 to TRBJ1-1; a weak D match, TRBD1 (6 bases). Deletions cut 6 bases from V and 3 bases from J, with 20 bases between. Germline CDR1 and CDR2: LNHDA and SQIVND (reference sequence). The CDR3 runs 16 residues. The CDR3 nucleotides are TGTGCCAGTAGCACACCGTCAACCAGGGGAGACACTGAAGCTTTCTTT. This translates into CASSTPSTRGDTEAFF.

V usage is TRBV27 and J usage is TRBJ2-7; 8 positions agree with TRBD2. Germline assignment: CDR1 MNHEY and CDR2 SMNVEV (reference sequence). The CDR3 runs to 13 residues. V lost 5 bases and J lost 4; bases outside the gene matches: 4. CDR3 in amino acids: CASSRQRGYEQYF. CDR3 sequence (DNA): TGTGCCAGCAGTCGCCAGCGGGGGTACGAGCAGTACTTC.

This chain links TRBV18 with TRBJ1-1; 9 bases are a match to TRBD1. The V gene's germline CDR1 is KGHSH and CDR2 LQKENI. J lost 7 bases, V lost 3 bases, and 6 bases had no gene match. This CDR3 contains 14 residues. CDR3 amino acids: CASSPKPGQGEAFF. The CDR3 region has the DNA TGTGCCAGCTCACCGAAACCGGGACAGGGTGAAGCTTTCTTT.

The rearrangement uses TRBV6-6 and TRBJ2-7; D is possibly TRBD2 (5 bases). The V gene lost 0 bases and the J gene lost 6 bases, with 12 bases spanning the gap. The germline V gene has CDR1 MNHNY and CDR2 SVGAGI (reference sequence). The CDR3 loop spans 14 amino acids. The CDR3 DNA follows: TGTGCCAGCAGTTACTCAGATAGCGTGGGCGAGCAGTACTTC. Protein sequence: CASSYSDSVGEQYF.

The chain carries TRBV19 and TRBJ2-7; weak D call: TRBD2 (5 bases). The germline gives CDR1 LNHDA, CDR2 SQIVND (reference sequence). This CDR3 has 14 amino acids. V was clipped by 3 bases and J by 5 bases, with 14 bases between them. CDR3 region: CASSIGARRNEQYF. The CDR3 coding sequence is TGTGCCAGTAGTATCGGAGCCAGGAGGAACGAGCAGTACTTC.

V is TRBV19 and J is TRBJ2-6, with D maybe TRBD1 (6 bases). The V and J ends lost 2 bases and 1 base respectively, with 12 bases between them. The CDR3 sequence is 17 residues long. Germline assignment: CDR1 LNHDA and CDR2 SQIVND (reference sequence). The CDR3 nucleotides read TGTGCCAGTAGTATACAGGGGCCCTTATCTGGGGCCAACGTCCTGACTTTC. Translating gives CASSIQGPLSGANVLTF.

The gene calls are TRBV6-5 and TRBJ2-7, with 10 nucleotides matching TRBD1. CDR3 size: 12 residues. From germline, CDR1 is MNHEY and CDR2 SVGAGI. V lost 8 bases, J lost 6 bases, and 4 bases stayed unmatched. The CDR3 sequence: CASVRTGGEQYF. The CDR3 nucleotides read TGTGCCAGCGTCAGGACAGGGGGCGAGCAGTACTTC.

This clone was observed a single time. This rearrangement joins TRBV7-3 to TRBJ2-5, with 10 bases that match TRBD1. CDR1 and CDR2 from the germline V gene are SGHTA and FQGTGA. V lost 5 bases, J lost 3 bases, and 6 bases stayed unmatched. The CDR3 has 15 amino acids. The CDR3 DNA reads TGTGCCAGCAGCCCCACCGGGACAGGGGAAGAGACCCAGTACTTC. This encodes CASSPTGTGEETQYF.

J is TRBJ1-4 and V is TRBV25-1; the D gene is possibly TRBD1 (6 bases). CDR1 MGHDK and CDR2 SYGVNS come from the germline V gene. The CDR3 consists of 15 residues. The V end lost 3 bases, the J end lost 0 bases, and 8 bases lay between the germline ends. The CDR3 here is CASSDTGSTNEKLFF. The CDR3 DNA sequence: TGTGCCAGCAGTGATACAGGGTCAACTAATGAAAAACTGTTTTTT.

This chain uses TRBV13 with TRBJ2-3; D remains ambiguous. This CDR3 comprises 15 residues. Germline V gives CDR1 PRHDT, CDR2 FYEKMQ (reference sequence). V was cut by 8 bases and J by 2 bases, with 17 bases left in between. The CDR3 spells CASSEFYPSTDTQYF. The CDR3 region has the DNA TGTGCCAGCTCCGAGTTTTACCCCTCCACAGATACGCAGTATTTT.

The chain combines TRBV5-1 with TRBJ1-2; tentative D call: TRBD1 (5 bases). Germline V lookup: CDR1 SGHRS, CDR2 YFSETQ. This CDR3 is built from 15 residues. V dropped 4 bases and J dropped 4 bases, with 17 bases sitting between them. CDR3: CASSRSGGRSYGYTF. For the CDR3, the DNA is TGCGCCAGCAGCAGATCGGGGGGACGATCCTATGGCTACACCTTC.